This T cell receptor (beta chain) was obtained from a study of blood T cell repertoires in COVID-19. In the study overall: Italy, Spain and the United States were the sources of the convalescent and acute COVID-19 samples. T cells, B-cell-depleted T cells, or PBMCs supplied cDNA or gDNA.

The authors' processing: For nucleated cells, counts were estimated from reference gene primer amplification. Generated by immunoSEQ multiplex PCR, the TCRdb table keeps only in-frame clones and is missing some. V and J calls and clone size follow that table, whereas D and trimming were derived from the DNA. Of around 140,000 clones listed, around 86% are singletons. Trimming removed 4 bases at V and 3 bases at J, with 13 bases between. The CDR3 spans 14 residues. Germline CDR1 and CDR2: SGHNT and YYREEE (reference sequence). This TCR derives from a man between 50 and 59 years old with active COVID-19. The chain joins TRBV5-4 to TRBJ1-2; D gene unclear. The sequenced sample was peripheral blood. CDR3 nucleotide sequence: TGTGCCAGCAGCAGAGACGGGTTGGACTATGGCTACACCTTC. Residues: CASSRDGLDYGYTF.